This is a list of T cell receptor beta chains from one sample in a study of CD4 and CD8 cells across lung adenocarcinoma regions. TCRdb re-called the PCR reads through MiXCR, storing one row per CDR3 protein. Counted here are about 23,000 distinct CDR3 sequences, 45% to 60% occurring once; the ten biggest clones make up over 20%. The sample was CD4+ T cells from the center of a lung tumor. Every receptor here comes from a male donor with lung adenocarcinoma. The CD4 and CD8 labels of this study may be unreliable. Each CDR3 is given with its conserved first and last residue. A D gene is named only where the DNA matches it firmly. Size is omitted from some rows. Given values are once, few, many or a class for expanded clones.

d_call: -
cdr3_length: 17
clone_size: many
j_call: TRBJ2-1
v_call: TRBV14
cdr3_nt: TGTGCCAGCAGCCATTCCGACGGGGCGGGGTCCTACAATGAGCAGTTCTTC
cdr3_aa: CASSHSDGAGSYNEQFF

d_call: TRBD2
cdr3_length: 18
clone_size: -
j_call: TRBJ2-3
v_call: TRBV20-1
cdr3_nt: TGCAGTGCTTACCGAGGACTAGCGGGAGGATGGAGCACAGATACGCAGTATTTT
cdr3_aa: CSAYRGLAGGWSTDTQYF

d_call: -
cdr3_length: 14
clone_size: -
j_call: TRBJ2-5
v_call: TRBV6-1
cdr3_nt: TGTGCCGGCAGCGTGGGCGGAGACAAAAACACCCAGTACTTC
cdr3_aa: CAGSVGGDKNTQYF

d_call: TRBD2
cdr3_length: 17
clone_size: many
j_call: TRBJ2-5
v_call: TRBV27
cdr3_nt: TGTGCCAGCAGCTCTAACTCACGGCGGGAGTTAGGGGAGACCCAGTACTTC
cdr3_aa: CASSSNSRRELGETQYF

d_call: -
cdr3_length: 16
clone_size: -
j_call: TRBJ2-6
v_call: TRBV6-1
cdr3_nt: TGTGCCAGCAGTGAAGCGGGGCGGGGAGCGGAAGACACTCAGTATTTC
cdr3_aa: CASSEAGRGAEDTQYF

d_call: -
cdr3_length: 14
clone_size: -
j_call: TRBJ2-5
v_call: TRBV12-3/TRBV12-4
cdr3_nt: TGTGCCAGCAGTTTAGGGGTCTCAGCGGAGAAGCAGTACTTC
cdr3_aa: CASSLGVSAEKQYF

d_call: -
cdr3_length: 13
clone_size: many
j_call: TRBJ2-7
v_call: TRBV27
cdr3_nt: TGTGCCAGCAGTCCGCTGGAGTCCTACGAGCAGTACTTC
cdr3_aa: CASSPLESYEQYF

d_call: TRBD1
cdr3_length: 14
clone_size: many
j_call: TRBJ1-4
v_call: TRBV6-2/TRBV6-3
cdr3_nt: TGTGCCAGCAGACAGGGGCGTTCTAATGAAAAACTGTTTTTT
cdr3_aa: CASRQGRSNEKLFF

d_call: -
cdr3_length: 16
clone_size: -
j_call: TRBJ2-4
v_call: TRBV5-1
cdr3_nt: TGCGCCAGCAGCGCGTGGGGGCTGCGAACCACAGATACGCAGTACTTT
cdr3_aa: CASSAWGLRTTDTQYF

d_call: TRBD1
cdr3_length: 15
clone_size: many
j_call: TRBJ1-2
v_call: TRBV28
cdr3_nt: TGTGCCAGCAGTTTCCCAAGACAGGGTCTCTATGGCTACACCTTC
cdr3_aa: CASSFPRQGLYGYTF

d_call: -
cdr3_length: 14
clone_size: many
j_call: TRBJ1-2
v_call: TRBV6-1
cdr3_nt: TGTGCCAGCAGTATCCGGACGGACTTCTATGGCTACACCTTC
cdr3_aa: CASSIRTDFYGYTF

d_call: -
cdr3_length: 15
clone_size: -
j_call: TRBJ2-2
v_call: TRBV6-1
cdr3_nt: TGTGCCCTCGGACTCCAGTCTGTGATTCCCGAGACGCTGTATTTT
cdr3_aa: CALGLQSVIPETLYF

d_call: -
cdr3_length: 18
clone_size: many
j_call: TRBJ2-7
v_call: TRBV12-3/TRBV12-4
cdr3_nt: TGTGCCAGCAGTTTCCCCCCCCCCCCGCGAGGCGGCGGATACGAGCAGTACTTC
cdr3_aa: CASSFPPPPRGGGYEQYF

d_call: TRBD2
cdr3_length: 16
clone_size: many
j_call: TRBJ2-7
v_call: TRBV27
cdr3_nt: TGTGCCAGCAGTTTAGCGCGGGAGTATCTTAACTACGAGCAGTACTTC
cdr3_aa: CASSLAREYLNYEQYF

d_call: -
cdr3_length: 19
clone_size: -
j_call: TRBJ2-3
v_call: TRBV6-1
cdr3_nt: TGTGCCAGCCGGGGCCTGGGGGGGGGGCCTACTCAAAGCACAGATACGCAGTATTTT
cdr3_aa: CASRGLGGGPTQSTDTQYF